This T cell receptor beta chain originates from a study of blood T cell repertoires in COVID-19. Study summary: From T cells, B-cell-depleted T cells, or PBMCs came the material, which was cDNA or gDNA.

Participant age was roughly 18 to 95 years, and participants resided in roughly 25 US areas. This CDR3 is built from 16 residues. V shed 6 bases and J shed 2 bases, with 16 bases lying between them. Germline CDR1 reads MNHEY; CDR2 reads SMNVEV (reference sequence). Sequenced by immunoSEQ multiplex PCR; TCRdb stores in-frame clones only, minus some. Found here are fewer than 250,000 clones, approximately 86% of them singletons; the top ten hold around 4%. The sequence was collected from a woman aged 40-49 years with acute COVID-19. V and J are TRBV27 and TRBJ2-2, with a tentative D call TRBD2 (6 bases). Sequenced: PBMCs or T cells enriched from blood (not recorded which). The CDR3 nucleotides read TGTGCCAGCAGAACATCAGGGACTTTTAACACCGGGGAGCTGTTTTTT. It encodes CASRTSGTFNTGELFF.